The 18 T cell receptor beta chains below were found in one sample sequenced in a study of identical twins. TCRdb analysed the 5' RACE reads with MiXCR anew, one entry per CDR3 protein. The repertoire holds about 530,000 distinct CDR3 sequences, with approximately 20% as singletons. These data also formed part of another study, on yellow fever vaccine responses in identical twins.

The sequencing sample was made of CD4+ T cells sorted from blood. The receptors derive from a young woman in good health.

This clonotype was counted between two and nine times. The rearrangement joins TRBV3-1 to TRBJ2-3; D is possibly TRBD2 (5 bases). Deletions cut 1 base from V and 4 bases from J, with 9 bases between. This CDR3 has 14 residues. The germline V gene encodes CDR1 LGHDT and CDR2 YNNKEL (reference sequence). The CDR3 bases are TGTGCCAGCAGCCAAGTGATTAGCGCAGATACGCAGTATTTT. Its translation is CASSQVISADTQYF.

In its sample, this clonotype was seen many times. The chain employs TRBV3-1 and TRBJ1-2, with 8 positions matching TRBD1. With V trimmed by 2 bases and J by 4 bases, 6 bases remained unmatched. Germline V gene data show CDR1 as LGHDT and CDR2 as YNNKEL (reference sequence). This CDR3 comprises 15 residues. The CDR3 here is CASSQPGQAGYGYTF. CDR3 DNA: TGTGCCAGCAGCCAACCGGGACAGGCGGGCTATGGCTACACCTTC. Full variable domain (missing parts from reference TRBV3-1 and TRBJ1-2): DTAVSQTPKYLVTQMGNDKSIKCEQNLGHDTMYWYKQDSKKFLKIMFSYNNKELIINETVPNRFSPKSPDKAHLNLHINSLELGDSAVYFCASSQPGQAGYGYTFGSGTRLTVV.

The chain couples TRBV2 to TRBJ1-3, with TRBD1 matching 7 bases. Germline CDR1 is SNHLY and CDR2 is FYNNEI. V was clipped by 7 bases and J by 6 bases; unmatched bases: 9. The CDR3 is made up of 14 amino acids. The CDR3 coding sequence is TGTGCCAGCACGGGGCAGGGGGAGGAAAACACCATATATTTT. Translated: CASTGQGEENTIYF.

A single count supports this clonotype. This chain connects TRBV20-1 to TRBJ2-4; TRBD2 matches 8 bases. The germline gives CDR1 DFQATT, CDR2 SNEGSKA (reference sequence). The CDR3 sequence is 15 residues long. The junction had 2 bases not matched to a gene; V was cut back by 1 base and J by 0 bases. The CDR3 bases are TGCAGTGCTAGAGTAGCGGGGCTAGCCAAAAACATTCAGTACTTC. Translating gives CSARVAGLAKNIQYF.

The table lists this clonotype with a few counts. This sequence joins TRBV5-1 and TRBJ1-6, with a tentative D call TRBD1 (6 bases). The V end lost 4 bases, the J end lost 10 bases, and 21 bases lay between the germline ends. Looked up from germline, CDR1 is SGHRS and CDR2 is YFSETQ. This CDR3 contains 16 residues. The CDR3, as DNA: TGCGCCAGCAGCCCAGGACAGCAGGAGTTGGGATCACCCCTCCACTTT. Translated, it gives CASSPGQQELGSPLHF.

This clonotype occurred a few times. This CDR3 reads CSAIEGSYEQYF. The CDR3 DNA reads TGCAGTGCTATTGAAGGCTCCTACGAGCAGTACTTC. The chain is built from TRBV20-1 and TRBJ2-7; D gene uncertain. Germline CDR1 and CDR2: DFQATT and SNEGSKA (reference sequence). The CDR3 runs to 12 residues. The V end lost 4 bases, the J end lost 0 bases, and 7 bases lay between the germline ends.

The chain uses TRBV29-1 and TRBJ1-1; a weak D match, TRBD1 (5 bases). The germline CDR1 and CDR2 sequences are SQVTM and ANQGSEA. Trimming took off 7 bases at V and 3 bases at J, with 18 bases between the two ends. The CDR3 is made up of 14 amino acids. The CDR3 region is CSAPRQGLDTEAFF. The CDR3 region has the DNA TGCAGCGCACCGCGCCAGGGTTTGGACACTGAAGCTTTCTTT.

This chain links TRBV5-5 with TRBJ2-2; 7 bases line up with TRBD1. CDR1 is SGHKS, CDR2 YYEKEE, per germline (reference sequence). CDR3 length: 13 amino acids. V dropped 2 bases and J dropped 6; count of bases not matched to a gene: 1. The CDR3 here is CASSFDRAGELFF. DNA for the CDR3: TGTGCCAGCAGCTTCGACAGGGCCGGGGAGCTGTTTTTT.

This chain's CDR3 is CSVSGTPYTDTQYF. The CDR3 DNA reads as TGCAGCGTATCAGGGACCCCTTACACAGATACGCAGTATTTT. This chain connects TRBV29-1 to TRBJ2-3; D tentatively reads TRBD1 or TRBD2 (5 bases each). The CDR3 is 14 residues long. The V end lost 6 bases, the J end lost 2 bases, and 15 bases lay between the germline ends. The germline gives CDR1 SQVTM, CDR2 ANQGSEA.

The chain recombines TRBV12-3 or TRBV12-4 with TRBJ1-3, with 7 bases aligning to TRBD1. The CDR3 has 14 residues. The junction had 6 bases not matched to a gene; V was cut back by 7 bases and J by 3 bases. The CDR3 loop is CASTRGDSGNTIYF. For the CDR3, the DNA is TGTGCCAGCACGAGGGGGGACAGTGGAAACACCATATATTTT.

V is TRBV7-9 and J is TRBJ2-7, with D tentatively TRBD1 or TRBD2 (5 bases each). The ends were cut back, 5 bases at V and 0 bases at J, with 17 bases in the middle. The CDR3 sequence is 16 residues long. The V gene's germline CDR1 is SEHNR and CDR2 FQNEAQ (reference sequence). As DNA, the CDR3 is TGTGCCAGCAGCCCCGGGACCGGGACCCGCTCCTACGAGCAGTACTTC. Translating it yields CASSPGTGTRSYEQYF.

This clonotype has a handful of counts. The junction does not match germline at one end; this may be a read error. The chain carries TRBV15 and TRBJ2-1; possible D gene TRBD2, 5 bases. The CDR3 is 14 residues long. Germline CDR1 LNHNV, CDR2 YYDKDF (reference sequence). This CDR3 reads CATSREGSTKASNF. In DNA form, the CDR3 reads TGTGCCACCAGCAGAGAAGGGAGCACGAAAGCGTCTAACTTC.

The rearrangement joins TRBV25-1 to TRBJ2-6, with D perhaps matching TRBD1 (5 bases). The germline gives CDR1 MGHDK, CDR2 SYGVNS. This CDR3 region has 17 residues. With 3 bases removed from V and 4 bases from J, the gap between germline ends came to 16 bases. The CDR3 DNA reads TGTGCCAGCAGTGACAGGGCTGGAAATTGGGGGGCCAACGTCCTGACTTTC. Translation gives CASSDRAGNWGANVLTF.

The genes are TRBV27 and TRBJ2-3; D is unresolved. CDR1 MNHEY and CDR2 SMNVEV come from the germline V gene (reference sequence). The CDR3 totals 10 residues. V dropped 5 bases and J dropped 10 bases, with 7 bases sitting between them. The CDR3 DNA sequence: TGTGCCAGCAGTCCGACGGCGCAGTATTTT. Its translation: CASSPTAQYF.

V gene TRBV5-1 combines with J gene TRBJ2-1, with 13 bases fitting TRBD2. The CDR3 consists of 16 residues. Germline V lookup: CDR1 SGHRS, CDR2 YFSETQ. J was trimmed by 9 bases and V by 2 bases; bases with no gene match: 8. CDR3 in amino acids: CASSFSTSGGASEQFF. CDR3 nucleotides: TGCGCCAGCAGCTTCTCTACTAGCGGGGGGGCGAGTGAGCAGTTCTTC. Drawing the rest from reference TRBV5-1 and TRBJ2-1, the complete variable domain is KAGVTQTPRYLIKTRGQQVTLSCSPISGHRSVSWYQQTPGQGLQFLFEYFSETQRNKGNFPGRFSGRQFSNSRSEMNVSTLELGDSALYLCASSFSTSGGASEQFFGPGTRLTVL.

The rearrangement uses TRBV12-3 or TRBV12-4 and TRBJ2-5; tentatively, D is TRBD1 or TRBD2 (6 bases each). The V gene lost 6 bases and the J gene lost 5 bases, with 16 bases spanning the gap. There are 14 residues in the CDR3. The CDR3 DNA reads TGTGCCAGCAGCCCCTCGGGGGCGGGGGAGACCCAGTACTTC. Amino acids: CASSPSGAGETQYF.

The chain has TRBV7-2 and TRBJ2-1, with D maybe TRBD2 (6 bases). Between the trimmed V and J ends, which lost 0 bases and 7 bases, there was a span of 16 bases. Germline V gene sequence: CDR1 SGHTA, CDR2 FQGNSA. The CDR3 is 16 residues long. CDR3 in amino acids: CASSLAGGRPRNEQFF. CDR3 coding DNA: TGTGCCAGCAGCTTAGCTGGTGGGAGGCCTCGAAATGAGCAGTTCTTC.

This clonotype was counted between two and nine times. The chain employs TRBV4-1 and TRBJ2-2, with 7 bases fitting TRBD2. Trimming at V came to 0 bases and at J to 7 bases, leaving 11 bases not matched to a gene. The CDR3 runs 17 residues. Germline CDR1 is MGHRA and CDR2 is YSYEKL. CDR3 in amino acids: CASSQDIQRGGSGELFF. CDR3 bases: TGCGCCAGCAGCCAAGATATCCAGCGGGGAGGTAGCGGGGAGCTGTTTTTT.